The 20 T cell receptor beta chains presented below share a single source sample, sequenced in a study of blood T cell repertoires in COVID-19. Libraries were prepared by immunoSEQ multiplex PCR; TCRdb keeps only in-frame clonotypes and omits some of them. The repertoire has some 150,000 clones, approximately 90% of them found once; the top ten carry 2.5% to 3.5%. Input material: peripheral blood. These receptors all come from a woman in her fifties or sixties with active COVID-19.

The chain carries TRBV15 and TRBJ2-7, with D possibly being TRBD2 (5 bases). The V end was cut by 1 base, the J end by 6 bases, with 10 bases between. Germline CDR1 and CDR2: LNHNV and YYDKDF (reference sequence). This CDR3 contains 13 residues. DNA for the CDR3: TGTGCCACCAGCAGAGTTCTGGGAGCCGAGCAGTACTTC. Translated, it gives CATSRVLGAEQYF.

The rearrangement joins TRBV3-1 (or the pseudogene TRBV3-2) to TRBJ1-6; D call uncertain. Germline CDR1 reads LGHDT; CDR2 reads YNNKEL (reference sequence). The CDR3 consists of 16 residues. Trimming took off 0 bases at V and 8 bases at J, with 14 bases between the two ends. CDR3 DNA: TGTGCCAGCAGCCAAGATTTTGGATGGGGAGATTCACCCCTCCACTTT. The encoded protein is CASSQDFGWGDSPLHF.

This clone was seen more than once but under ten times. The V and J genes are TRBV7-2 and TRBJ1-3; 7 bases agree with TRBD1. V lost 5 bases and J lost 4; bases outside the gene matches: 8. The CDR3 spans 15 residues. The germline V gene encodes CDR1 SGHTA and CDR2 FQGNSA. The CDR3 here is CASSKGQRAGNTIYF. CDR3 nucleotides: TGTGCCAGCAGCAAGGGACAGCGCGCGGGAAACACCATATATTTT.

The gene calls are TRBV9 and TRBJ1-1; 10 bases line up with TRBD1. CDR3 length: 15 residues. CDR1 and CDR2 from the germline V gene are SGDLS and YYNGEE. V dropped 4 bases and J dropped 4; count of bases not matched to a gene: 7. The CDR3 DNA reads as TGTGCCAGCAGCTTCGCGGACAGGGGGTCCACTGAAGCTTTCTTT. Translated: CASSFADRGSTEAFF. The full variable domain, its missing parts supplied by reference TRBV9 and TRBJ1-1, is DSGVTQTPKHLITATGQRVTLRCSPRSGDLSVYWYQQSLDQGLQFLIQYYNGEERAKGNILERFSAQQFPDLHSELNLSSLELGDSALYFCASSFADRGSTEAFFGQGTRLTVV.

This chain links TRBV19 with TRBJ2-5; TRBD2 agrees at 9 bases. Germline CDR1 is LNHDA and CDR2 is SQIVND (reference sequence). The CDR3 consists of 16 residues. Germline trimming cut 3 bases from V and 4 bases from J; bases unmatched to any gene: 9. The DNA of the CDR3 is TGTGCCAGTAGTATTGTCGGCGGGAGGGCCGTAGAGACCCAGTACTTC. Residues: CASSIVGGRAVETQYF.

The chain couples TRBV7-9 to TRBJ1-5, with 10 bases that match TRBD1. The CDR3 is 15 amino acids. V gave up 5 bases and J gave up 6 bases; unmatched junction bases: 7. Germline-derived CDR1 and CDR2 are SEHNR and FQNEAQ (reference sequence). The CDR3 DNA follows: TGTGCCAGCAGCCACGGCGGGACAGGGGCTCAGCCCCAGCATTTT. Translation: CASSHGGTGAQPQHF.

The V gene is TRBV7-9, the J gene TRBJ1-1, with TRBD1 matching 7 bases. The CDR3 contains 17 residues. The junction had 11 bases not matched to a gene; V was cut back by 4 bases and J by 0 bases. Germline values: CDR1 SEHNR, CDR2 FQNEAQ (reference sequence). CDR3 nucleotide sequence: TGTGCCAGCAGCTCGGGGACAGCCCTGGGCCTGAACACTGAAGCTTTCTTT. Its protein product is CASSSGTALGLNTEAFF.

The rearrangement joins TRBV19 to TRBJ1-2; 10 nucleotides agree with TRBD1. Germline loops: CDR1 LNHDA, CDR2 SQIVND (reference sequence). V trimming: 5 bases; J trimming: 7 bases; junction bases outside the gene matches: 7. The CDR3 has 14 amino acids. In DNA form, the CDR3 reads TGTGCCAGTAGTTCTCGGACAGGGGGAAGTGGCTACACCTTC. Encoded protein: CASSSRTGGSGYTF.

The gene calls are TRBV30 and TRBJ1-6; 8 positions agree with TRBD1. Germline CDR1 and CDR2: GTSNPN and SVGIG (reference sequence). The CDR3 spans 13 residues. Trimming removed 5 bases from V and 7 bases from J; junction bases left unmatched: 4. CDR3 amino acids: CAWARTGNSPLHF. The CDR3 DNA reads TGTGCCTGGGCAAGGACAGGGAATTCACCCCTCCACTTT.

This chain joins TRBV5-1 and TRBJ1-1; 9 positions agree with TRBD1. The CDR3 loop spans 13 amino acids. V trimming: 2 bases; J trimming: 7 bases; junction bases outside the gene matches: 3. Per the germline V gene, CDR1 is SGHRS and CDR2 is YFSETQ. As DNA, the CDR3 is TGCGCCAGCAGCTTCGACAGGGGGGTTGAAGCTTTCTTT. This encodes CASSFDRGVEAFF.

This clone has just a few counts. The rearrangement uses TRBV7-2 and TRBJ2-1; 8 bases line up with TRBD2. The V gene end was trimmed by 2 bases and the J gene end by 7 bases; junction bases not matched to a gene: 10. Germline lookup yields CDR1 SGHTA and CDR2 FQGNSA. The CDR3 length is 16 residues. The CDR3 protein is CASSLQPGLAGNEQFF. The CDR3 DNA is TGTGCCAGCAGCTTACAGCCCGGGCTAGCGGGTAATGAGCAGTTCTTC.

This clone showed up just a few times. The chain uses TRBV28 and TRBJ1-6; 10 bases match TRBD1. With 6 bases clipped from V and 4 bases from J, the junction kept 9 bases outside the gene matches. Germline V lookup: CDR1 MDHEN, CDR2 SYDVKM. CDR3 length equals 17 residues. The CDR3 DNA is TGTGCCAGCAGCCACCGACAGGGGGCAGTTTATAATTCACCCCTCCACTTT. Translated, it gives CASSHRQGAVYNSPLHF.

This sequence joins TRBV29-1 and TRBJ1-1; the D gene is possibly TRBD1 (6 bases). Germline V gene data show CDR1 as SQVTM and CDR2 as ANQGSEA. The CDR3 loop spans 11 amino acids. The V end lost 4 bases, the J end lost 4 bases, and 7 bases lay between the germline ends. The CDR3 region has the DNA TGCAGCGTTGGGGACACCACTGAAGCTTTCTTT. Translation: CSVGDTTEAFF.

The chain is built from TRBV5-8 and TRBJ1-1, with D possibly matching TRBD1 (6 bases). Trimming took 0 bases from V and 0 from J, leaving 15 bases between them. Germline CDR1 SGHTS, CDR2 YDEGEE. The CDR3 runs 17 residues. The DNA for the CDR3 is TGTGCCAGCAGCTTGGCCCTTCAGACAGGAGTGAACACTGAAGCTTTCTTT. Translating it yields CASSLALQTGVNTEAFF.

The rearrangement joins TRBV29-1 to TRBJ1-1; D might be TRBD1 (5 bases). Germline-derived CDR1 and CDR2 are SQVTM and ANQGSEA. Trimming left V 4 bases short and J 6 bases short, with 12 bases between. The CDR3 spans 12 residues. The CDR3 region is CSVGRGSAEAFF. In DNA, the CDR3 is TGCAGCGTTGGAAGGGGATCGGCTGAAGCTTTCTTT.

The chain is built from TRBV5-6 and TRBJ2-7, with D possibly TRBD1 on 5 matching bases. V lost 1 base to trimming and J lost 2 bases, with 10 bases between them. Germline V gene data show CDR1 as SGHDT and CDR2 as YYEEEE. The CDR3 is 14 amino acids. The DNA of the CDR3 is TGTGCCAGCAGCTTGTACCACAGGCCCTACGAGCAGTACTTC. Amino acid sequence: CASSLYHRPYEQYF.

The table lists this clone with a count of one. J is TRBJ2-7 and V is TRBV19; 9 bases map to TRBD2. The trim removed 6 bases at V and 3 bases at J, leaving 9 bases unmatched. Germline V gene lookup returns CDR1 LNHDA and CDR2 SQIVND (reference sequence). The CDR3 covers 15 residues. CDR3 DNA sequence: TGTGCCAGTAGAAGTAGCGGGAGAAAAGACTACGAGCAGTACTTC. It encodes CASRSSGRKDYEQYF. The whole variable domain, filled in from reference TRBV19 and TRBJ2-7, reads DGGITQSPKYLFRKEGQNVTLSCEQNLNHDAMYWYRQDPGQGLRLIYYSQIVNDFQKGDIAEGYSVSREKKESFPLTVTSAQKNPTAFYLCASRSSGRKDYEQYFGPGTRLTVT.

The sample holds one count of this clone. V is TRBV20-1 and J is TRBJ2-1; D possibly corresponds to TRBD2 (5 bases). The germline V and J ends were trimmed by 0 bases and 13 bases, with 10 bases remaining between them. The germline V gene has CDR1 DFQATT and CDR2 SNEGSKA (reference sequence). The CDR3 loop spans 11 amino acids. The CDR3 region has the DNA TGCAGTGCTAGAGACGCCGGGATTCAGTTCTTC. As protein: CSARDAGIQFF.

The chain links TRBV9 to TRBJ1-1, with D possibly TRBD1 on 6 matching bases. The CDR3 has 15 amino acids. Germline-derived CDR1 and CDR2 are SGDLS and YYNGEE. V dropped 0 bases and J dropped 0 bases, with 9 bases sitting between them. CDR3 loop: CASSVEGGMNTEAFF. The CDR3 region has the DNA TGTGCCAGCAGCGTAGAGGGGGGGATGAACACTGAAGCTTTCTTT.

The gene calls are TRBV7-8 and TRBJ2-1; 11 bases agree with TRBD2. With V trimmed by 1 base and J by 15 bases, 8 bases remained unmatched. This CDR3 spans 14 amino acids. From germline, CDR1 is SGHVS and CDR2 FQNEAQ. In nucleotides, the CDR3 is TGTGCCAGCAGCTTAGAGCTAGCGGGAGGTGCCGGGTTCTTC. It encodes CASSLELAGGAGFF.